These 8 T cell receptor beta chains came from one sample sequenced in a study of T cell changes during pregnancy in multiple sclerosis. Some clones are missing from TCRdb's copy, which holds only in-frame ones; the method was immunoSEQ multiplex PCR. The sample shows roughly 67,000 clones, approximately 91% of them seen only once. This specimen was peripheral blood, taken in the second trimester of pregnancy. Source of these receptors: a female donor with multiple sclerosis, enrolled in a pregnancy study.

The V and J genes are TRBV19 and TRBJ2-7; 11 bases agree with TRBD1. This CDR3 comprises 14 residues. The trim removed 8 bases at V and 4 bases at J, leaving 7 bases unmatched. Germline assignment: CDR1 LNHDA and CDR2 SQIVND (reference sequence). CDR3 in amino acids: CASGAGQGVYEQYF. The CDR3, as DNA: TGTGCCAGTGGGGCGGGACAGGGGGTATACGAGCAGTACTTC.

This chain connects TRBV5-1 to TRBJ1-1; D is undetermined. The V gene's germline CDR1 is SGHRS and CDR2 YFSETQ. Trimming shortened V by 0 bases and J by 0 bases, and 12 bases separated the two germline ends. This CDR3 is 16 amino acids long. The CDR3 DNA reads as TGCGCCAGCAGCTTGGCCTTAAGTAACATGAACACTGAAGCTTTCTTT. This translates into CASSLALSNMNTEAFF.

The chain has TRBV9 and TRBJ1-2, with TRBD1 as a possible D gene (6 bases). V lost 0 bases and J lost 2, with 8 bases in between. This CDR3 region has 14 residues. Per the germline V gene, CDR1 is SGDLS and CDR2 is YYNGEE. The CDR3 spells CASSVDQGNYGYTF. CDR3 DNA sequence: TGTGCCAGCAGCGTAGATCAGGGGAACTATGGCTACACCTTC.

This chain connects TRBV4-3 to TRBJ2-3; D unclear. The CDR3 consists of 15 residues. Germline values: CDR1 LGHNA, CDR2 YSLEER. V shed 4 bases and J shed 6 bases, with 17 bases lying between them. CDR3 sequence reads: CASSPRVASPDTQYF. CDR3 nucleotides: TGCGCCAGCAGCCCTCGGGTAGCCTCCCCGGATACGCAGTATTTT.

The CDR3: CSVDRGQGLYNEQFF. In nucleotides, the CDR3 is TGCAGCGTTGATCGGGGACAGGGTCTCTACAATGAGCAGTTCTTC. The chain combines TRBV29-1 with TRBJ2-1; 9 bases align to TRBD1. The V and J ends lost 3 bases and 3 bases, in that order; junction bases with no gene match: 6. The germline CDR1 and CDR2 sequences are SQVTM and ANQGSEA. The CDR3 totals 15 residues.

The chain uses TRBV2 and TRBJ2-7; tentative D call: TRBD2 (7 bases). With 5 bases removed from V and 3 bases from J, the gap between germline ends came to 11 bases. Germline values: CDR1 SNHLY, CDR2 FYNNEI. The CDR3 runs 13 residues. In nucleotides, the CDR3 is TGTGCCAGCAGTAAGGGGGGGGGCTACGAGCAGTACTTC. The encoded protein is CASSKGGGYEQYF.

This chain connects TRBV2 to TRBJ1-1; 7 nucleotides match TRBD1. Germline values: CDR1 SNHLY, CDR2 FYNNEI. J lost 1 base, V lost 8 bases, and 10 bases had no gene match. This CDR3 region has 15 residues. The CDR3 sequence: CASREENRGNTEAFF. Written as DNA, the CDR3 is TGTGCCAGCCGGGAAGAAAACAGGGGGAACACTGAAGCTTTCTTT.

This clone was observed a single time. The rearrangement links TRBV18 to TRBJ2-2; no firm D call. The germline V gene has CDR1 KGHSH and CDR2 LQKENI. The CDR3 sequence is 15 residues long. Trimming shortened V by 0 bases and J by 1 base, and 6 bases separated the two germline ends. This CDR3 is CASSPPQQNTGELFF. The CDR3 nucleotides are TGTGCCAGCTCACCACCCCAACAGAACACCGGGGAGCTGTTTTTT.